The next 2 T cell receptor beta chains were all read from a single sample in a study of human T cells and chemical hapten exposure. Individual cDNA molecules had unique molecular identifiers attached to them by the library. Each CDR3 protein gets one entry after TCRdb re-called the reads with MiXCR. Among about 120,000 distinct CDR3 sequences listed, 8% to 9.5% were seen once. The starting material, unfractionated whole blood, was used for total RNA extraction. Sequencing was done on a sample of whole blood. Receptors were obtained from a human donor in good health. Some clones in this sample may be carry-over from other donors' samples.

This clonotype was seen ten or more times. DNA for the CDR3: TGTGCCACCAGTCGGAGCTCTGGAAACACCATATATTTT. It yields the protein CATSRSSGNTIYF. V is TRBV19 and J is TRBJ1-3; D gene ambiguous. The V gene lost 10 bases and the J gene lost 0 bases, with 10 bases spanning the gap. Per germline, CDR1 LNHDA and CDR2 SQIVND (reference sequence). The CDR3 is made up of 13 amino acids.

The V gene is TRBV10-2, the J gene TRBJ2-5; 12 bases are shared with TRBD1. Losses at the gene ends were 2 bases for V and 4 bases for J; bases not matched to a gene: 5. Germline CDR1 is WSHSY and CDR2 is SAAADI. The CDR3 is made up of 16 amino acids. DNA for the CDR3: TGCGCCAGCAGTGAGGGGGGACAGGGGGCATCAGAGACCCAGTACTTC. This encodes CASSEGGQGASETQYF.